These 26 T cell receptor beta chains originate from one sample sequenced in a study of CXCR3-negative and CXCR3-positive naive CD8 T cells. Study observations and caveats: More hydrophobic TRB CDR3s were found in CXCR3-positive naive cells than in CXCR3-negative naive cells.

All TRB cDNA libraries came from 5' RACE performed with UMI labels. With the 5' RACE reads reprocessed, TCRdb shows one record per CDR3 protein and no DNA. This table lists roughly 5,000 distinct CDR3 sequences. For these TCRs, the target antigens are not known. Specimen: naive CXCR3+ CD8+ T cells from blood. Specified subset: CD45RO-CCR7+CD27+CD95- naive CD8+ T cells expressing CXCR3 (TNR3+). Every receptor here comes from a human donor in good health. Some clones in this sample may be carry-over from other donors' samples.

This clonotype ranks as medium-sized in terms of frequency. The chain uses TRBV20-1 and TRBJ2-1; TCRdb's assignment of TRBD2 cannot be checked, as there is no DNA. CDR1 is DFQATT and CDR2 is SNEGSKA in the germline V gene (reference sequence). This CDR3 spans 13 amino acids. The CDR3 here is CSATGTSGNEQFF.

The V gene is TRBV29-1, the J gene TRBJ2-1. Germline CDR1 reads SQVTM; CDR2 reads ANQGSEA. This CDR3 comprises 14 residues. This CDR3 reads CSVKGEWSYNEQFF.

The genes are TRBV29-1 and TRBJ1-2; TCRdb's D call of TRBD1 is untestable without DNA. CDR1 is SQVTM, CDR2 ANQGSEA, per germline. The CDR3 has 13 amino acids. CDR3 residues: CSVETGDNYGYTF. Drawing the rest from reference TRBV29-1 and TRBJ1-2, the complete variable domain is SAVISQKPSRDICQRGTSLTIQCQVDSQVTMMFWYRQQPGQSLTLIATANQGSEATYESGFVIDKFPISRPNLTFSTLTVSNMSPEDSSIYLCSVETGDNYGYTFGSGTRLTVV.

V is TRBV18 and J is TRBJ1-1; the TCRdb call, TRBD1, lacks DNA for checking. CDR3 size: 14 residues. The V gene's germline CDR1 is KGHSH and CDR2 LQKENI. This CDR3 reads CASSYGQGNTEAFF.

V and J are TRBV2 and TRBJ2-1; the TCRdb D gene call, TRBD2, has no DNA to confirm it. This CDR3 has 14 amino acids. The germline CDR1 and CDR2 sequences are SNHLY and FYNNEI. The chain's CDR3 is CASDRTSGHNEQFF.

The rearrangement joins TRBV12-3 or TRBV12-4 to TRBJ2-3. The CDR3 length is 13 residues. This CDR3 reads CASSLGVPDTQYF.

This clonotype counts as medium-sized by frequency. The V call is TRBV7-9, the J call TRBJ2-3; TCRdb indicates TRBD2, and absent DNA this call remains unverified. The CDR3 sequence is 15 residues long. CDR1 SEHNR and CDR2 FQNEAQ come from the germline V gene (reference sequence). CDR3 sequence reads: CASSLGTSDTDTQYF.

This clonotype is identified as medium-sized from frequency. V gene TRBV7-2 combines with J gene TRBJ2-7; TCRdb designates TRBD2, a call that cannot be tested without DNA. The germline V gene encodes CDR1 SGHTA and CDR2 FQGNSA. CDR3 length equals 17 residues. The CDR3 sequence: CASSLWGLATSSYEQYF.

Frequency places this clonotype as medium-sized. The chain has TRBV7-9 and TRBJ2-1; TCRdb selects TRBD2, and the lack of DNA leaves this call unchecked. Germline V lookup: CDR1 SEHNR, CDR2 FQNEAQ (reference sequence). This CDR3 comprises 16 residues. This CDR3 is CASSSTAASSYNEQFF.

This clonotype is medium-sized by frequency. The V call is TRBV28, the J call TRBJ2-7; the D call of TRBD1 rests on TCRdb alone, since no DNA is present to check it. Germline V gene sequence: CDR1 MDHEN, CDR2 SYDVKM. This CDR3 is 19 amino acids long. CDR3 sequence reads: CASTSRVQGLVGSLYEQYF.

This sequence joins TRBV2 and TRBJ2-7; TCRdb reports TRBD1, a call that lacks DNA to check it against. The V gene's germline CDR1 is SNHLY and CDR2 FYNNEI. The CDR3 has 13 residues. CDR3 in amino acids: CASAGLEDYEQYF.

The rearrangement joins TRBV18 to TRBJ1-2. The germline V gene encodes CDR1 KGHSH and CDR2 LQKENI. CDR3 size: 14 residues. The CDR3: CASSLGGRRTGYTF. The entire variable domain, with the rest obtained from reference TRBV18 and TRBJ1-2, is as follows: NAGVMQNPRHLVRRRGQEARLRCSPMKGHSHVYWYRQLPEEGLKFMVYLQKENIIDESGMPKERFSAEFPKEGPSILRIQQVVRGDSAAYFCASSLGGRRTGYTFGSGTRLTVV.

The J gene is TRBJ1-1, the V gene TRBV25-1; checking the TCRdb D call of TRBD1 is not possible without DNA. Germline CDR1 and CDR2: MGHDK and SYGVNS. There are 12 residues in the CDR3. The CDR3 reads CAHQDWDTEAFF.

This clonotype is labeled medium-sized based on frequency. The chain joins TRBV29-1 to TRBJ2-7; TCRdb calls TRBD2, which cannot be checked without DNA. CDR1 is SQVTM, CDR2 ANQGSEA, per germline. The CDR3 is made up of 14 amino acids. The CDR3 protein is CSARLATGPYEQYF.

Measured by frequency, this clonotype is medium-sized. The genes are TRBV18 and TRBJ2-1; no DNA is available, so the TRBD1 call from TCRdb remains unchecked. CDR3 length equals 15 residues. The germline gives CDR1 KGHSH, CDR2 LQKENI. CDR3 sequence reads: CASSPPDRGHNEQFF.

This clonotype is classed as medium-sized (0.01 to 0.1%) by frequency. The CDR3 sequence: CASSRYNEQFF. V gene TRBV14 combines with J gene TRBJ2-1. CDR3 length equals 11 residues. Germline V lookup: CDR1 SGHDN, CDR2 FVKESK.

CDR3: CSGLESYEPYF. This chain uses TRBV29-1 with TRBJ2-7; the TCRdb D gene call, TRBD2, has no DNA to confirm it. The CDR3 loop spans 11 amino acids. Germline V CDR1 and CDR2: SQVTM, ANQGSEA.

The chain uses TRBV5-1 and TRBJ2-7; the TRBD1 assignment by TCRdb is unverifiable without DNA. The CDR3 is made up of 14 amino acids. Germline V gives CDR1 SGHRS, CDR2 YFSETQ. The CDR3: CASRDTGTYNEQYF. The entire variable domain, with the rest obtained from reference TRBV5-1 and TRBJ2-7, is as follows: KAGVTQTPRYLIKTRGQQVTLSCSPISGHRSVSWYQQTPGQGLQFLFEYFSETQRNKGNFPGRFSGRQFSNSRSEMNVSTLELGDSALYLCASRDTGTYNEQYFGPGTRLTVT.

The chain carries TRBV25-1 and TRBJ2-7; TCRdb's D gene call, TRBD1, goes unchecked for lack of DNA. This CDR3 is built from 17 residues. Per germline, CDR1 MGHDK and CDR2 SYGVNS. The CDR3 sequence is CASSASLGQGVIYEQYF.

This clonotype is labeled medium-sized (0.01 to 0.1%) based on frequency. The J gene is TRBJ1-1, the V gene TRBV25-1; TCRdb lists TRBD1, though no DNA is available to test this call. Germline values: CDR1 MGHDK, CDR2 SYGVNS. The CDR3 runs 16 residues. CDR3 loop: CASSPRTGAWSTGAFF.

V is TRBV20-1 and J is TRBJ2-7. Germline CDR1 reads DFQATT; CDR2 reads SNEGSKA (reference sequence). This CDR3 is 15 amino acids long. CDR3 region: CSARVRQSWSYEQYF.

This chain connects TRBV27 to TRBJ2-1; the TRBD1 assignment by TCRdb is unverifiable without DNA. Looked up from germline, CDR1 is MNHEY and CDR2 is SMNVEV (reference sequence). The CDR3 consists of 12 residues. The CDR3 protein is CASGWAYNEQFF.

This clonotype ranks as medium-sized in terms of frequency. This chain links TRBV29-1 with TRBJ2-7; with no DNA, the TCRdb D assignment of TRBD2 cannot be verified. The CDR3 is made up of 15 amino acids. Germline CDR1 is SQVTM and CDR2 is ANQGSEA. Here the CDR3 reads CSVLPGTSGHDEQYF.

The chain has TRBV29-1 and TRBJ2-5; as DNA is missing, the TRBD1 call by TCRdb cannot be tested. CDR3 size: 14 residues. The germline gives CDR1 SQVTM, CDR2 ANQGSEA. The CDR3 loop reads CSVAGQEYQETQYF.

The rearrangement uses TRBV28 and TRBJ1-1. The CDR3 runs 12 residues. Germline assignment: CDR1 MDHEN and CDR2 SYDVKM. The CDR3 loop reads CASSPWGTEAFF. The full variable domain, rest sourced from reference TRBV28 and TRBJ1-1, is DVKVTQSSRYLVKRTGEKVFLECVQDMDHENMFWYRQDPGLGLRLIYFSYDVKMKEKGDIPEGYSVSREKKERFSLILESASTNQTSMYLCASSPWGTEAFFGQGTRLTVV.

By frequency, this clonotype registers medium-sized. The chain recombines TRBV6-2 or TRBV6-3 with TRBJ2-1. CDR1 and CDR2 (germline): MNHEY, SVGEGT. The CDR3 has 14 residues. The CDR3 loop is CASSYSPHYNEQFF.